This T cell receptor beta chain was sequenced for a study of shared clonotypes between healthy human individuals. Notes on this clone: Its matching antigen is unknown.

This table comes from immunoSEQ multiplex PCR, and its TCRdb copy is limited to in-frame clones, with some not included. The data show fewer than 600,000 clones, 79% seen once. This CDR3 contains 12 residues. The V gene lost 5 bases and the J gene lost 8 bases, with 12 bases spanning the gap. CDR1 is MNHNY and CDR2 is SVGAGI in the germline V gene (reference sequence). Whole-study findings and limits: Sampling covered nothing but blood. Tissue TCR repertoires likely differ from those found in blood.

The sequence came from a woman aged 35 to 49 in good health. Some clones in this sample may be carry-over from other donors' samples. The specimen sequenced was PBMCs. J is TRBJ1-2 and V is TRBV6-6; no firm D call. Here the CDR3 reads CASSPLGGGYTF. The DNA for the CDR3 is TGTGCCAGCAGTCCCCTCGGTGGCGGCTACACCTTC.